The source of this T cell receptor (beta chain) is a study of PD-1 blockade in classical Hodgkin lymphoma. Findings and caveats of the study: Complete responders' diversity at baseline resembled that of newly diagnosed patients.

Regarding time point: cycle 4 day 1 (C4D1), after more than 5 weeks of nivolumab. Following autologous stem cell transplantation, relapse occurred in every patient, and exposure to brentuximab vedotin varied. J was trimmed by 5 bases and V by 3 bases; bases with no gene match: 3. The CDR3 length is 12 residues. Germline CDR1 GTSNPN, CDR2 SVGIG (reference sequence). Profiled with immunoSEQ multiplex PCR; TCRdb holds only in-frame clones, not every one. The table has some 95,000 clones, 90% seen once. With respect to this clone: As yet, its antigen is unknown.

The receptor comes from a human donor with classical Hodgkin lymphoma. The chain is built from TRBV30 and TRBJ1-2; 7 nucleotides align to TRBD1. The sequencing here drew on peripheral blood mononuclear cells (PBMCs), taken before the fourth cycle of nivolumab. CDR3 sequence reads: CAWSGQVYGYTF. The CDR3 DNA sequence: TGTGCCTGGAGCGGACAGGTTTATGGCTACACCTTC. Combining the CDR3 with reference TRBV30 and TRBJ1-2 gives the whole variable domain SQTIHQWPATLVQPVGSPLSLECTVEGTSNPNLYWYRQAAGRGLQLLFYSVGIGQISSEVPQNLSASRPQDRQFILSSKKLLLSDSGFYLCAWSGQVYGYTFGSGTRLTVV.